This TCR beta chain was obtained from a study of blood T cell repertoires in COVID-19. Clinical history reported by participants formed the basis on which cohorts were assigned. In Cohort 3, a recovered donor had either two negative PCRs, clearance, or symptom resolution. The assay was immunoSEQ multiplex PCR, and TCRdb's table has in-frame clones only and misses some. The sample carries roughly 280,000 clones, roughly 91% recorded once. Points on this clone: At the DNA level, this CDR3 is encoded by other sequences in the same sample as well.

CDR3 length: 13 amino acids. V lost 5 bases and J 2 bases, leaving 9 bases between the germline ends. The sequence came from an older woman who had recovered from COVID-19. This chain uses TRBV12-3 or TRBV12-4 with TRBJ1-2; D is perhaps TRBD1 (6 bases). Sequencing was carried out using PBMCs or T cells enriched from blood (not recorded which). CDR3 loop: CASSLGQNYGYTF. The CDR3 bases are TGTGCCAGCAGTCTAGGACAGAACTATGGCTACACCTTC.